Detailed here is one TCR beta chain. The record originates from a study of blood T cell repertoires in COVID-19. Profiling relied on immunoSEQ multiplex PCR, and the TCRdb table lists in-frame clones only, not all of them. Here the sample spans more than 70,000 clones, 75% to 85% being singletons. Trimming cost V 3 bases and J 11 bases; bases outside gene matches: 9. CDR3 size: 13 residues. CDR1 and CDR2 from the germline V gene are SGHTA and FQGTGA. The source is a human donor in a cohort sampled during active COVID-19. The chain employs TRBV7-3 and TRBJ1-1; 7 bases line up with TRBD1. Sequenced sample: peripheral blood. The CDR3 DNA follows: TGTGCCAGCAGCTTTAACACAGGGGCCAAGGCTTTCTTT. Encoded protein: CASSFNTGAKAFF.